The 16 T cell receptor beta chains presented below share a single source sample, sequenced in a study of blood T cell repertoires in COVID-19. Measured with immunoSEQ multiplex PCR; TCRdb has only the in-frame clones, and not every one. This sample yields some 110,000 clones, of which about 94% are seen a single time; just over 2% belongs to the top ten. The sequencing input was peripheral blood. The receptor set was obtained from a man aged 50-60 years with COVID-19, enrolled during active disease.

V and J are TRBV5-8 and TRBJ2-7; 10 bases line up with TRBD1. Trimming at V came to 5 bases and at J to 4 bases, leaving 6 bases not matched to a gene. The CDR3 has 14 residues. The germline V gene has CDR1 SGHTS and CDR2 YDEGEE. As DNA, the CDR3 is TGTGCCAGCAGGGCTGGACAGGGGGTATACGAGCAGTACGTC. Residues: CASRAGQGVYEQYV.

The CDR3 coding sequence is TGCGCCAGCAGCCAAGTGGGGCCAGATACGCAGTATTTT. Encoded protein: CASSQVGPDTQYF. The chain combines TRBV4-1 with TRBJ2-3; D might be TRBD1 (5 bases). The length of the CDR3 is 13 residues. V dropped 1 base and J dropped 4 bases, with 6 bases sitting between them. Germline CDR1 MGHRA, CDR2 YSYEKL.

The rearrangement uses TRBV6-1 and TRBJ2-7; 12 positions match TRBD2. The germline V gene encodes CDR1 MNHNS and CDR2 SASEGT. The CDR3 consists of 15 residues. V trimming: 2 bases; J trimming: 1 base; junction bases outside the gene matches: 0. CDR3: CASSELAGGSYEQYF. DNA for the CDR3: TGTGCCAGCAGTGAACTAGCGGGAGGGTCCTACGAGCAGTACTTC.

V is TRBV15 and J is TRBJ2-2; no reliable D call. Looked up from germline, CDR1 is LNHNV and CDR2 is YYDKDF (reference sequence). V dropped 5 bases and J dropped 2 bases, with 18 bases sitting between them. The CDR3 spans 17 residues. Here the CDR3 reads CATSPSPSMTNTGELFF. The CDR3 bases are TGTGCCACCAGCCCCTCCCCCTCGATGACAAACACCGGGGAGCTGTTTTTT.

In its sample, this clone was seen once. V and J are TRBV18 and TRBJ2-3; 12 positions agree with TRBD2. The CDR3 runs 17 residues. V dropped 6 bases and J dropped 2; count of bases not matched to a gene: 9. The germline V gene has CDR1 KGHSH and CDR2 LQKENI. The CDR3 sequence is CASSPQGTSGYTDTQYF. CDR3 nucleotide sequence: TGTGCCAGCTCTCCCCAAGGGACTAGCGGGTACACAGATACGCAGTATTTT.

The CDR3 DNA follows: TGTGCCTGGAGTAAGCCGGCGGTTAACAATGAGCAGTTCTTC. Translation gives CAWSKPAVNNEQFF. The chain carries TRBV30 and TRBJ2-1; D gene ambiguous. Trimming cost V 2 bases and J 5 bases, with 13 bases left between them. CDR1 GTSNPN and CDR2 SVGIG come from the germline V gene (reference sequence). The CDR3 sequence is 14 residues long.

The V and J genes are TRBV29-1 and TRBJ2-3; D is undetermined. Trimming took off 6 bases at V and 0 bases at J, with 16 bases between the two ends. Germline-derived CDR1 and CDR2 are SQVTM and ANQGSEA. CDR3 length: 15 amino acids. The CDR3 protein is CSVADRVTSTDTQYF. DNA of the CDR3: TGCAGCGTCGCCGACCGGGTAACTAGCACAGATACGCAGTATTTT.

CDR3 residues: CASSLLAGVQDTQYF. The CDR3 nucleotides are TGTGCCAGCAGCCTACTAGCGGGAGTCCAAGATACGCAGTATTTT. The rearrangement links TRBV7-8 to TRBJ2-3, with 11 bases that match TRBD2. CDR1 is SGHVS and CDR2 is FQNEAQ in the germline V gene. This CDR3 is 15 amino acids long. The trim removed 5 bases at V and 5 bases at J, leaving 6 bases unmatched.

The chain joins TRBV7-9 to TRBJ2-2; 9 bases align to TRBD1. The germline gives CDR1 SEHNR, CDR2 FQNEAQ (reference sequence). CDR3 length: 15 amino acids. Trimming removed 5 bases from V and 5 bases from J; junction bases left unmatched: 6. The CDR3 bases are TGTGCCAGCAGCAAGGGACAGGGAGGGACCGGGGAGCTGTTTTTT. It encodes CASSKGQGGTGELFF. The full variable domain, with the rest looked up from reference TRBV7-9 and TRBJ2-2, is DTGVSQNPRHKITKRGQNVTFRCDPISEHNRLYWYRQTLGQGPEFLTYFQNEAQLEKSRLLSDRFSAERPKGSFSTLEIQRTEQGDSAMYLCASSKGQGGTGELFFGEGSRLTVL.

A single count supports this clone. The chain combines TRBV12-3 or TRBV12-4 with TRBJ2-7; TRBD1 is a possible D gene (6 bases). The CDR3 has 13 residues. V dropped 5 bases and J dropped 7 bases, with 15 bases sitting between them. Written as DNA, the CDR3 is TGTGCCAGCAGTCCTCTCGACCAGGGGGAGCAGTACTTC. This codes for CASSPLDQGEQYF.

The CDR3 region is CSVSTGGDPNYGYTF. CDR3 DNA: TGCAGCGTGTCGACAGGGGGTGACCCTAACTATGGCTACACCTTC. The chain links TRBV29-1 to TRBJ1-2; 9 nucleotides agree with TRBD1. With V trimmed by 6 bases and J by 0 bases, 8 bases remained unmatched. The CDR3 length is 15 residues. Germline V lookup: CDR1 SQVTM, CDR2 ANQGSEA.

V and J are TRBV28 and TRBJ1-2; possible D gene TRBD1, 5 bases. The CDR3 totals 13 residues. Germline V CDR1 and CDR2: MDHEN, SYDVKM. The V gene lost 2 bases and the J gene lost 7 bases, with 11 bases spanning the gap. The CDR3 sequence: CASSLSGAGGYTF. DNA for the CDR3: TGTGCCAGCAGTTTAAGTGGGGCCGGTGGCTACACCTTC.

The CDR3 DNA follows: TGTGCCAGCAGCCCGAGAGCGGGGGACACAGATACGCAGTATTTT. It translates to CASSPRAGDTDTQYF. This chain uses TRBV7-3 with TRBJ2-3, with 8 nucleotides matching TRBD2. CDR1 and CDR2 (germline): SGHTA, FQGTGA. The CDR3 is made up of 15 amino acids. With V trimmed by 5 bases and J by 2 bases, 6 bases remained unmatched.

The chain recombines TRBV5-1 with TRBJ2-3, with TRBD2 as a possible D gene (5 bases). CDR1 and CDR2 from the germline V gene are SGHRS and YFSETQ. The CDR3 totals 14 residues. V gave up 0 bases and J gave up 5 bases, with 10 bases separating them. As DNA, the CDR3 is TGCGCCAGCAGCTTGGATCGGGATGGAGATACGCAGTATTTT. It yields the protein CASSLDRDGDTQYF.

The chain is built from TRBV7-9 and TRBJ1-2, with D tentatively TRBD1 (6 bases). The CDR3 runs to 15 residues. Trimming stripped 5 bases from V and 4 bases from J, with 17 bases between. Germline values: CDR1 SEHNR, CDR2 FQNEAQ (reference sequence). The CDR3 DNA reads as TGTGCCAGCAGCCAGGCGGGGGGCACCTTCTATGGCTACACCTTC. Its translation: CASSQAGGTFYGYTF.

The chain uses TRBV6-5 and TRBJ1-6; no reliable D call. CDR1 MNHEY and CDR2 SVGAGI come from the germline V gene. V lost 8 bases to trimming and J lost 9 bases, with 17 bases between them. The CDR3 spans 14 residues. The CDR3 loop reads CASARREQSSPLHF. For the CDR3, the DNA is TGTGCCAGCGCACGTCGGGAGCAGAGTTCACCCCTCCACTTT.